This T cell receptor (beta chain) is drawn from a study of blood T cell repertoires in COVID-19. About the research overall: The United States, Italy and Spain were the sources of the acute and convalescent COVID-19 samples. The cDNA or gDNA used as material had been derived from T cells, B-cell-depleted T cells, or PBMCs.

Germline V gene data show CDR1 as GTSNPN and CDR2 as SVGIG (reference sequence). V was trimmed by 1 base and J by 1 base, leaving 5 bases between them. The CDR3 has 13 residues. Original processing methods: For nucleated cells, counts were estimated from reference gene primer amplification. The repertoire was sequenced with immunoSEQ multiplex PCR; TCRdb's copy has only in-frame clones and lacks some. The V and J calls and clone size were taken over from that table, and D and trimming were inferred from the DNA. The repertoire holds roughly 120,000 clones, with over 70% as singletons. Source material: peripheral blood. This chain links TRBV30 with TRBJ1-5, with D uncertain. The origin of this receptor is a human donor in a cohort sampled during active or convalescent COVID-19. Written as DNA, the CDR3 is TGTGCCTGGAGTGGCGGAAGCAATCAGCCCCAGCATTTT. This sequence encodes CAWSGGSNQPQHF.